These 21 T cell receptor beta chains were sequenced from one sample in a study of early T cells in non-severe SARS-CoV-2 infection. TCRdb passed the 5' RACE reads through MiXCR, listing each CDR3 protein once. Of approximately 52,000 distinct CDR3 sequences in the sample, roughly 8% were seen once. The sequenced material came from whole blood. Source of these receptors: an adult who was a healthcare worker with PCR-confirmed SARS-CoV-2 infection or an uninfected control (not recorded which).

This clonotype was seen a few times. J is TRBJ2-5 and V is TRBV11-3, with D hard to call. The CDR3 covers 11 residues. Germline V gene sequence: CDR1 SGHNT, CDR2 YENEEA. With 7 bases removed from V and 4 bases from J, the gap between germline ends came to 7 bases. The CDR3 sequence is CASKKGETQYF. For the CDR3, the DNA is TGTGCCAGCAAAAAAGGAGAGACCCAGTACTTC.

The chain joins TRBV6-5 to TRBJ2-3; TRBD1 matches 9 bases. V lost 2 bases to trimming and J lost 3 bases; unmatched junction nucleotides: 6. The CDR3 has 16 residues. Germline V CDR1 and CDR2: MNHEY, SVGAGI. The CDR3 nucleotides are TGTGCCAGCAGTTACAAAGGACAGGGGTCGACAGATACGCAGTATTTT. This codes for CASSYKGQGSTDTQYF.

This clonotype was counted a few times. CDR3 in DNA: TGTGCCAGCACCCCAGACACTGCCTACGAGCAGTACTTC. Its translation: CASTPDTAYEQYF. V is TRBV12-3 or TRBV12-4 and J is TRBJ2-7; D is uncertain. Trimming took off 7 bases at V and 2 bases at J, with 12 bases between the two ends. The length of the CDR3 is 13 residues.

The table lists this clonotype with a few counts. V is TRBV10-3 and J is TRBJ1-1, with a weak D call TRBD1 (6 bases). CDR3 length equals 14 residues. V was trimmed by 2 bases and J by 7 bases, leaving 14 bases between them. Germline V gene data show CDR1 as ENHRY and CDR2 as SYGVKD. DNA of the CDR3: TGTGCCATCAGTGAGGGACAGTTACCCCTTGAAGCTTTCTTT. Its protein is CAISEGQLPLEAFF.

This clonotype was detected only a few times. The chain has TRBV12-3 or TRBV12-4 and TRBJ2-7; 8 bases align to TRBD1. The CDR3 sequence is 16 residues long. V lost 6 bases, J lost 1 base, and 11 bases stayed unmatched. This CDR3 reads CASSAAGTGRSYEQYF. In nucleotides, the CDR3 is TGTGCCAGCAGCGCCGCGGGGACAGGTCGATCCTACGAGCAGTACTTC.

This clonotype showed up many times. The V and J genes are TRBV28 and TRBJ2-6; 11 positions agree with TRBD2. V was clipped by 6 bases and J by 3 bases; unmatched bases: 10. The CDR3 is 18 amino acids. The germline CDR1 and CDR2 sequences are MDHEN and SYDVKM. CDR3 region: CASSSSTSGSFGANVLTF. The CDR3 bases are TGTGCCAGCAGCTCGAGCACTAGCGGGAGTTTTGGGGCCAACGTCCTGACTTTC. Filled out from reference TRBV28 and TRBJ2-6, the complete variable domain reads DVKVTQSSRYLVKRTGEKVFLECVQDMDHENMFWYRQDPGLGLRLIYFSYDVKMKEKGDIPEGYSVSREKKERFSLILESASTNQTSMYLCASSSSTSGSFGANVLTFGAGSRLTVL.

The chain uses TRBV12-3 or TRBV12-4 and TRBJ1-2, with unresolved D. This CDR3 contains 12 residues. The V end lost 5 bases, the J end lost 8 bases, and 12 bases lay between the germline ends. The CDR3 bases are TGTGCCAGCAGTCCCCCGTTCGACGGCTACACCTTC. This codes for CASSPPFDGYTF.

This clonotype was detected ten times or more. The gene calls are TRBV20-1 and TRBJ2-7, with TRBD2 matching over 10 bases. The CDR3 has 17 amino acids. Per germline, CDR1 DFQATT and CDR2 SNEGSKA (reference sequence). J gave up 1 base and V 0 bases, and 9 bases lay outside the gene matches. The CDR3 reads CSARDPYSGGVSYEQYF. The DNA for the CDR3 is TGCAGTGCTAGAGATCCTTACAGCGGGGGGGTTTCCTACGAGCAGTACTTC.

In its sample, this clonotype was seen many times. The chain joins TRBV30 to TRBJ1-2, with unresolved D. Germline values: CDR1 GTSNPN, CDR2 SVGIG (reference sequence). The V end lost 0 bases, the J end lost 8 bases, and 10 bases lay between the germline ends. This CDR3 is 12 amino acids long. CDR3 DNA: TGTGCCTGGAGTGTGGCCGCGAAGGGCTACACCTTC. This sequence encodes CAWSVAAKGYTF.

This clonotype appeared a few times. This chain joins TRBV7-3 and TRBJ2-3, with 10 bases identical to TRBD2. The trim removed 0 bases at V and 6 bases at J, leaving 3 bases unmatched. This CDR3 is 15 amino acids long. In germline, CDR1 is SGHTA, CDR2 FQGTGA. Here the CDR3 reads CASSLTAAGGDTQYF. CDR3 DNA sequence: TGTGCCAGCAGCTTAACGGCAGCGGGAGGGGATACGCAGTATTTT.

The V call is TRBV27, the J call TRBJ1-5, with D perhaps matching TRBD1 (6 bases). Germline V CDR1 and CDR2: MNHEY, SMNVEV (reference sequence). The CDR3 runs 13 residues. Trimming took 4 bases from V and 4 from J, leaving 8 bases between them. The CDR3 sequence is CASSWGANQPQHF. CDR3 nucleotide sequence: TGTGCCAGCAGTTGGGGGGCTAATCAGCCCCAGCATTTT.

The genes are TRBV29-1 and TRBJ2-5, with 7 positions matching TRBD2. Germline CDR1 is SQVTM and CDR2 is ANQGSEA. This CDR3 comprises 17 residues. The junction had 11 bases not matched to a gene; V was cut back by 0 bases and J by 1 base. DNA of the CDR3: TGCAGCGTTGAAGATGTGGGTAGCGGGCGGGTCCAAGAGACCCAGTACTTC. Residues: CSVEDVGSGRVQETQYF.

There are many counts of this clonotype. The chain links TRBV7-8 to TRBJ1-2; a weak D match, TRBD1 (5 bases). The CDR3 extends over 15 amino acids. V lost 5 bases and J 3 bases, leaving 16 bases between the germline ends. The germline gives CDR1 SGHVS, CDR2 FQNEAQ. CDR3 in amino acids: CASSTESGDYYGYTF. CDR3 DNA sequence: TGTGCCAGCAGCACAGAATCGGGGGATTACTATGGCTACACCTTC.

Details on this clonotype: One end of the junction varies from germline; a read error may be responsible. The chain is built from TRBV7-7 and TRBJ2-7; 9 nucleotides match TRBD1. CDR3 length: 16 residues. The germline V gene has CDR1 SSHAT and CDR2 FNYEAQ (reference sequence). The CDR3 DNA sequence: TGTGCTAGCAGCCCCCCGGGGGACAGGGATCCGGGCGAGCAGTACTTC. Residues: CASSPPGDRDPGEQYF. The full variable domain, in which reference TRBV7-7 and TRBJ2-7 provide the parts outside the CDR3, is GAGVSQSPRYKVTKRGQDVTLRCDPISSHATLYWYQQALGQGPEFLTYFNYEAQPDKSGLPSDRFSAERPEGSISTLTIQRTEQRDSAMYRCASSPPGDRDPGEQYFGPGTRLTVT.

This clonotype has just a few counts. The chain employs TRBV6-1 and TRBJ1-1; no definite D call. This CDR3 spans 15 amino acids. The germline V gene has CDR1 MNHNS and CDR2 SASEGT. Trimming stripped 1 base from V and 1 base from J, with 10 bases between. CDR3 sequence reads: CASSEGFRRNTEAFF. The CDR3 DNA follows: TGTGCCAGCAGTGAAGGCTTTCGACGGAACACTGAAGCTTTCTTT.

This clonotype was counted ten times or more. The chain is built from TRBV12-3 or TRBV12-4 and TRBJ2-3, with 11 bases aligning to TRBD2. This CDR3 region has 14 residues. Trimming removed 6 bases from V and 5 bases from J; junction bases left unmatched: 4. The CDR3 here is CASRPTSGGDTQYF. CDR3 DNA: TGTGCCAGCAGACCCACTAGCGGGGGAGATACGCAGTATTTT.

In its sample, this clonotype was seen many times. The V call is TRBV5-1, the J call TRBJ1-1, with D unresolved. The CDR3 is made up of 12 amino acids. Germline assignment: CDR1 SGHRS and CDR2 YFSETQ. The V and J ends lost 4 bases and 2 bases respectively, with 6 bases between them. CDR3 coding DNA: TGCGCCAGCAGCCCGGGCAACACTGAAGCTTTCTTT. Its translation is CASSPGNTEAFF.

This clonotype was observed a few times. The chain has TRBV10-3 and TRBJ2-1; D remains ambiguous. The germline V and J ends were trimmed by 2 bases and 12 bases, with 11 bases remaining between them. Germline V gives CDR1 ENHRY, CDR2 SYGVKD. This CDR3 comprises 12 residues. CDR3 in amino acids: CAISEPPSWQFF. CDR3 in DNA: TGTGCCATCAGTGAGCCACCCTCGTGGCAGTTCTTC.

This clonotype was picked up many times. The V call is TRBV12-3 or TRBV12-4, the J call TRBJ2-5, with D perhaps TRBD1 (5 bases). This CDR3 has 15 residues. Trimming removed 3 bases at V and 2 bases at J, with 13 bases between. Here the CDR3 reads CASSFDSGIQETQYF. The DNA of the CDR3 is TGTGCCAGCAGTTTTGACTCAGGGATACAAGAGACCCAGTACTTC.

This clonotype was seen at least ten times. The CDR3 spells CASSQAGGYSYEQYF. The CDR3 DNA reads as TGTGCCAGCAGCCAAGCGGGGGGGTACTCCTACGAGCAGTACTTC. The chain carries TRBV3-1 and TRBJ2-7; 8 nucleotides line up with TRBD2. The V and J ends lost 1 base and 0 bases, in that order; junction bases with no gene match: 2. From germline, CDR1 is LGHDT and CDR2 YNNKEL (reference sequence). This CDR3 contains 15 residues.

This clonotype was detected many times. The chain uses TRBV18 and TRBJ2-3, with 8 bases matching TRBD2. V dropped 2 bases and J dropped 1; count of bases not matched to a gene: 8. CDR1 is KGHSH and CDR2 is LQKENI in the germline V gene. The CDR3 totals 17 residues. In DNA, the CDR3 is TGTGCCAGCTCACCAACGGGACTAGGCCGGGGCACAGATACGCAGTATTTT. It yields the protein CASSPTGLGRGTDTQYF.